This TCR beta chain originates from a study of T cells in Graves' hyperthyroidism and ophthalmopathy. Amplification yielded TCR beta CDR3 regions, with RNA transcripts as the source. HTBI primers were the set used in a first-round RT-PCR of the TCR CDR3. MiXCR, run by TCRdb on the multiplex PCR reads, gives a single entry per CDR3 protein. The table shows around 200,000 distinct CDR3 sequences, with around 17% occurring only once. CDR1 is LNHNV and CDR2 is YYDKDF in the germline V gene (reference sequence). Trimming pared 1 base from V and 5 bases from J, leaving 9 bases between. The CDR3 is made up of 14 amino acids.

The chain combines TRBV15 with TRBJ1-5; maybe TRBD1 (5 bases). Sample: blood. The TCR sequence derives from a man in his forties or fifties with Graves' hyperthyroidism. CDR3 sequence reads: CATSRGGAYQPQHF. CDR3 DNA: TGTGCCACCAGCAGAGGGGGCGCCTATCAGCCCCAGCATTTT.